These T cell receptor beta chains were read from a single sample in a study of control samples from healthy donors and cancer patients. Profiled with immunoSEQ multiplex PCR; TCRdb holds only in-frame clones, not every one. Among 150,000 to 200,000 clones listed, roughly 88% were seen once. The sample consisted of blood. These receptors all come from a woman in her 30s in good health. Both conserved end residues are part of each CDR3. Each record gives: CDR3 DNA, CDR3 protein, J gene, V gene, clone size, D gene. D genes are given only for firm matches. Some rows mark clone size as missing; the rest say once, few, many or name a class of expanded clone.

DNA: TGCGCCAGCAGCCGCAGAGGGGCTGGGTACGAGCAGTACTTC
CDR3: CASSRRGAGYEQYF
J: TRBJ2-7
V: TRBV10-2
size: .
D: .

DNA: TGCAGCGTTGACGGCACCAGGACCGAGCAGTACTTC
CDR3: CSVDGTRTEQYF
J: TRBJ2-7
V: TRBV29-1
size: .
D: .

DNA: TGTGCCAGTAGTATGCTGCAAACGAACACCGGGGAGCTGTTTTTT
CDR3: CASSMLQTNTGELFF
J: TRBJ2-2
V: TRBV19
size: .
D: .

DNA: TGTGCCAGCAGCCCCGCAGGCTTCCAAGGGAATGGCTACACCTTC
CDR3: CASSPAGFQGNGYTF
J: TRBJ1-2
V: TRBV5-6
size: .
D: .

DNA: TGTGCCAGCATCGTGAAGTTAGCTGGCCTCCCAGATACGCAGTATTTT
CDR3: CASIVKLAGLPDTQYF
J: TRBJ2-3
V: TRBV2
size: .
D: .

DNA: TGCGCCAGCAGCCAGGGGGCTAGCGGTCTCCAAGAGACCCAGTACTTC
CDR3: CASSQGASGLQETQYF
J: TRBJ2-5
V: TRBV4-1
size: once
D: .

DNA: TGTGCCAGCAGTTTGGGTCTACAGGCGCCTTCTGGCTACACCTTC
CDR3: CASSLGLQAPSGYTF
J: TRBJ1-2
V: TRBV27
size: .
D: .

DNA: TGTGCCACCAGCAGAGGGACTAGCGGTCCTGGAGCAGATACGCAGTATTTT
CDR3: CATSRGTSGPGADTQYF
J: TRBJ2-3
V: TRBV15
size: .
D: TRBD2

DNA: TGCGCCAGCAGTGAGTCTTTGGGTGACGTGAACACTGAAGCTTTCTTT
CDR3: CASSESLGDVNTEAFF
J: TRBJ1-1
V: TRBV10-2
size: .
D: .

DNA: TGTGCCAGCTCGCCGACGGTGACCTACGAGCAGTACTTC
CDR3: CASSPTVTYEQYF
J: TRBJ2-7
V: TRBV18
size: .
D: .

DNA: TGTGCCCTTTTGGGGACACCCGTAACTAATGAAAAACTGTTTTTT
CDR3: CALLGTPVTNEKLFF
J: TRBJ1-4
V: TRBV19
size: .
D: .

DNA: TGTGCCAGCAGCTTCGGGGGCTCCTACAATGAGCAGTTCTTC
CDR3: CASSFGGSYNEQFF
J: TRBJ2-1
V: TRBV5-6
size: once
D: .

DNA: TGTGCCAGCAGCGTAGCGGGGGGCTTCACAGATACGCAGTATTTT
CDR3: CASSVAGGFTDTQYF
J: TRBJ2-3
V: TRBV9
size: .
D: .

DNA: TGTGCCAGCTCACCCGGACAGGGGGATAATTCACCCCTCCACTTT
CDR3: CASSPGQGDNSPLHF
J: TRBJ1-6
V: TRBV18
size: .
D: TRBD1

DNA: TGTGCCAGCAGCTTAGGAGGGGGGGGGTACAATGAGCAGTTCTTC
CDR3: CASSLGGGGYNEQFF
J: TRBJ2-1
V: TRBV7-2
size: .
D: .

DNA: TGTGCCACCAGCAGACTGGGACAGGGGGGCGAGACCCAGTACTTC
CDR3: CATSRLGQGGETQYF
J: TRBJ2-5
V: TRBV15
size: .
D: TRBD1